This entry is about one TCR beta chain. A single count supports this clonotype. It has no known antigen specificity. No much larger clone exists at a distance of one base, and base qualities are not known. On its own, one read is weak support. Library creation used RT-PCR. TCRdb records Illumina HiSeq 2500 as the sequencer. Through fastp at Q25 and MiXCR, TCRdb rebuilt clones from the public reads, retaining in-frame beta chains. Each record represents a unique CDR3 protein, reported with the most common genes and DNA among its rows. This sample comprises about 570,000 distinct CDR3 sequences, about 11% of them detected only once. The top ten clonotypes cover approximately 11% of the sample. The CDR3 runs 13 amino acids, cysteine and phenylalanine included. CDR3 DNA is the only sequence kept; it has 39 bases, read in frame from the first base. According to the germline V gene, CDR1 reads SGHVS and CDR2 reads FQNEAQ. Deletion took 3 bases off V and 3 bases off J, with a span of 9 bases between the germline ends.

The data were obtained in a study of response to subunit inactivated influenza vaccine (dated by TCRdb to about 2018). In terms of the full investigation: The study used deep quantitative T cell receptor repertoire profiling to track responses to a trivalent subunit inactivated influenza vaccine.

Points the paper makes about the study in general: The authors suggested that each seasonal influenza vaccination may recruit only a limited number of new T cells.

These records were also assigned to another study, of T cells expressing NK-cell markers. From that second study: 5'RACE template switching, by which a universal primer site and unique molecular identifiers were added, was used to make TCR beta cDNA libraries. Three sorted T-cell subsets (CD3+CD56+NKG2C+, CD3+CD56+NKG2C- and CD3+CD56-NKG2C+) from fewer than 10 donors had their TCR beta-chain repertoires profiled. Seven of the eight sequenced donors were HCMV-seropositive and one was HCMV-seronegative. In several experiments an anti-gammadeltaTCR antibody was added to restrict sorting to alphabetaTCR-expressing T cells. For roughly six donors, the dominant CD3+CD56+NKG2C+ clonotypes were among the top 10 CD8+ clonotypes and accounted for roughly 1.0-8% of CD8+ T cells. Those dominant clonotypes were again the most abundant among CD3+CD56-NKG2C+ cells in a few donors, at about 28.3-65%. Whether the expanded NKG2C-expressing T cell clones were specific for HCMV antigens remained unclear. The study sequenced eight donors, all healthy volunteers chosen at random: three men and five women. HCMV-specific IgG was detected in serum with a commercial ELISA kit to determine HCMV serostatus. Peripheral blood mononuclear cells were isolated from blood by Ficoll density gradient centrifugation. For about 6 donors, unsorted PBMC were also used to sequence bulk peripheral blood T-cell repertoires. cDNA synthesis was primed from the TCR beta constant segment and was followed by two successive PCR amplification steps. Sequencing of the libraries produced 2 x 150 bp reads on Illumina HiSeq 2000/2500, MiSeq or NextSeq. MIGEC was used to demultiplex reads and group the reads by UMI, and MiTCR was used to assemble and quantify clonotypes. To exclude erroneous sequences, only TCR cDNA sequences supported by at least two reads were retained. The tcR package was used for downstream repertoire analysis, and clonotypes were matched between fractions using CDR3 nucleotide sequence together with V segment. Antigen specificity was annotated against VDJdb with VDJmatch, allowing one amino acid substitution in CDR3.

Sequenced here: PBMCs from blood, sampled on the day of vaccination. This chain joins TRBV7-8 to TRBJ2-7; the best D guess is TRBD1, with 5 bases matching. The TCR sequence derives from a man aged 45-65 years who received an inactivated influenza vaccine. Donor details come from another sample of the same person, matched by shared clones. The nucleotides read TGTGCCAGCAGCTTTAACAGGATCTACGAGCAGTACTTC. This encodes CASSFNRIYEQYF.